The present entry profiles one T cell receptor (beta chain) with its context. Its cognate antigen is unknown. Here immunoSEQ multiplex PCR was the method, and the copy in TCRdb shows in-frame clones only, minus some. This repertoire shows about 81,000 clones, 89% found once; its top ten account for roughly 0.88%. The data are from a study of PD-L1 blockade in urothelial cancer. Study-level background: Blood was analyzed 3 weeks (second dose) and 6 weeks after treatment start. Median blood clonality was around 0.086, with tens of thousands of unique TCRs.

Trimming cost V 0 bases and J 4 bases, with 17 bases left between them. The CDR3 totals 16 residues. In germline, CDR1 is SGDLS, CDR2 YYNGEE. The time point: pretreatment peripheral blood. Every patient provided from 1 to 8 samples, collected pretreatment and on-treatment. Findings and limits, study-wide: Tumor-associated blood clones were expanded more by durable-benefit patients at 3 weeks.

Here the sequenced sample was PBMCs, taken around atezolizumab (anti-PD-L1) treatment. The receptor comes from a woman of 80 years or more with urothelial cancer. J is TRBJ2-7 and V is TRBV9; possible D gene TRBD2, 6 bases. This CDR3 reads CASSVGFGRLGYEQYF. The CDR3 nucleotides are TGTGCCAGCAGCGTAGGTTTCGGGAGACTAGGTTACGAGCAGTACTTC.